A single sample gave rise to the 10 T cell receptor beta chains below, sequenced in a study of OX40 agonist ivuxolimab in advanced cancers. Libraries were prepared by immunoSEQ multiplex PCR; TCRdb keeps only in-frame clonotypes and omits some of them. The sample yields fewer than 80,000 clones, around four fifths seen once. The sample here was CD4+ or CD8+ T cells sorted from blood, taken in a trial of the OX40 agonist ivuxolimab. The receptors here all came from an adult with an advanced solid tumor such as melanoma, head and neck, liver or kidney cancer.

This clone was detected a few times. This sequence joins TRBV7-8 and TRBJ1-5; 7 nucleotides match TRBD1. The CDR3 has 18 amino acids. Germline V lookup: CDR1 SGHVS, CDR2 FQNEAQ. V gave up 1 base and J gave up 2 bases; unmatched junction bases: 11. DNA for the CDR3: TGTGCCAGCAGCTTAGGCAGGGGGGACAATCGGGGCAATCAGCCCCAGCATTTT. This encodes CASSLGRGDNRGNQPQHF.

This clone has just one count. V usage is TRBV18 and J usage is TRBJ1-1; weak D call: TRBD1 (5 bases). The CDR3 runs 16 residues. Trimming shortened V by 3 bases and J by 0 bases, and 14 bases separated the two germline ends. The germline CDR1 and CDR2 sequences are KGHSH and LQKENI. The CDR3 reads CASSPSWGEMNTEAFF. Written as DNA, the CDR3 is TGTGCCAGCTCACCCTCGTGGGGCGAGATGAACACTGAAGCTTTCTTT.

The chain recombines TRBV7-9 with TRBJ2-3; 9 bases line up with TRBD2. Germline values: CDR1 SEHNR, CDR2 FQNEAQ (reference sequence). V lost 2 bases, J lost 5 bases, and 14 bases stayed unmatched. CDR3 size: 18 residues. CDR3 protein: CASSLTGGRDPAGDTQYF. The DNA of the CDR3 is TGTGCCAGCAGCTTAACGGGCGGGAGGGACCCCGCGGGAGATACGCAGTATTTT. Full variable domain (remainder filled in from reference TRBV7-9 and TRBJ2-3): DTGVSQNPRHKITKRGQNVTFRCDPISEHNRLYWYRQTLGQGPEFLTYFQNEAQLEKSRLLSDRFSAERPKGSFSTLEIQRTEQGDSAMYLCASSLTGGRDPAGDTQYFGPGTRLTVL.

This clone was counted only a few times. The genes are TRBV11-2 and TRBJ1-1; D not certain. V shed 5 bases and J shed 1 base, with 11 bases lying between them. The germline V gene has CDR1 SGHAT and CDR2 FQNNGV. This CDR3 comprises 14 residues. CDR3 DNA sequence: TGTGCCAGCAGCGTAAGGTTCCAGAACACTGAAGCTTTCTTT. Protein product: CASSVRFQNTEAFF.

V is TRBV7-9 and J is TRBJ2-7, with D unresolved. The V and J ends lost 5 bases and 1 base respectively, with 15 bases between them. This CDR3 contains 15 residues. Per the germline V gene, CDR1 is SEHNR and CDR2 is FQNEAQ (reference sequence). The CDR3 protein is CASSLDAKGSYEQYF. CDR3 nucleotide sequence: TGTGCCAGCAGCCTGGATGCGAAAGGGTCCTACGAGCAGTACTTC.

The rearrangement joins TRBV19 to TRBJ2-1, with D perhaps matching TRBD2 (6 bases). Germline V lookup: CDR1 LNHDA, CDR2 SQIVND (reference sequence). Trimming removed 5 bases at V and 8 bases at J, with 13 bases between. There are 13 residues in the CDR3. This CDR3 reads CASSLAREDEQFF. For the CDR3, the DNA is TGTGCCAGTAGTTTAGCCAGGGAGGATGAGCAGTTCTTC.

Here the CDR3 reads CASSLRGVGTEAFF. Written as DNA, the CDR3 is TGTGCCAGCAGCTTAAGGGGGGTAGGAACTGAAGCTTTCTTT. V gene TRBV7-2 combines with J gene TRBJ1-1, with D tentatively TRBD1 (6 bases). Per the germline V gene, CDR1 is SGHTA and CDR2 is FQGNSA. This CDR3 is 14 amino acids long. V was shortened by 2 bases and J by 5 bases, with 12 bases between the two germline ends. The full variable domain, with the rest looked up from reference TRBV7-2 and TRBJ1-1, is GAGVSQSPSNKVTEKGKDVELRCDPISGHTALYWYRQSLGQGLEFLIYFQGNSAPDKSGLPSDRFSAERTGGSVSTLTIQRTQQEDSAVYLCASSLRGVGTEAFFGQGTRLTVV.

This chain links TRBV19 with TRBJ1-2; D is unresolved. The germline CDR1 and CDR2 sequences are LNHDA and SQIVND (reference sequence). Trimming removed 4 bases from V and 4 bases from J, with 13 bases in between. This CDR3 comprises 14 residues. Written as DNA, the CDR3 is TGTGCCAGTAGTACATTGGACGGCCGCTATGGCTACACCTTC. Translating gives CASSTLDGRYGYTF.

This clone appeared once. V usage is TRBV6-5 and J usage is TRBJ2-5; the D gene could be TRBD1 or TRBD2 (5 bases each). V was trimmed by 6 bases and J by 6 bases, leaving 17 bases between them. The CDR3 is made up of 14 amino acids. Germline loops: CDR1 MNHEY, CDR2 SVGAGI. CDR3 DNA: TGTGCCAGCAGAAATCTCCCTGGGGGAAAGACCCAGTACTTC. Translated: CASRNLPGGKTQYF.

The chain couples TRBV5-4 to TRBJ2-6; TRBD1 matches at 8 bases. The germline V gene has CDR1 SGHNT and CDR2 YYREEE (reference sequence). The CDR3 length is 18 residues. V lost 3 bases to trimming and J lost 0 bases; unmatched junction nucleotides: 8. The chain's CDR3 is CASSSTDRAPSGANVLTF. The CDR3 coding sequence is TGTGCCAGCAGCTCGACGGACAGGGCCCCCTCTGGGGCCAACGTCCTGACTTTC.